A few counts support the clone carrying this TCR beta chain. What it binds is unknown. The treatment here: roughly nine-day PBMC culture with coronavirus spike peptide pools or control peptides (ViraFEST assay). The sample originates from a study of vaccination and CD4 T cells after COVID-19. The Oncomine TCR Beta short-read assay sequenced DNA from cultured CD4+ T cells. TCRdb used MiXCR to reprocess the PCR reads, holding one entry per CDR3 protein. Of 9,500 to 15,000 distinct CDR3 sequences in the sample, 59% were seen once. The CDR3 contains 17 residues. V lost 5 bases to trimming and J lost 1 base, with 18 bases between them. Germline V gives CDR1 SGHTA, CDR2 FQGNSA.

The J gene is TRBJ1-5, the V gene TRBV7-2; no definite D call. The sequenced sample was CD4+ T cells from blood, cultured in vitro. The receptor was derived from a human donor who had recovered from COVID-19. The CDR3 sequence is CASSLAPPGLSNQPQHF. CDR3 in DNA: TGTGCCAGCAGCCTCGCCCCACCCGGTTTAAGCAATCAGCCCCAGCATTTT.